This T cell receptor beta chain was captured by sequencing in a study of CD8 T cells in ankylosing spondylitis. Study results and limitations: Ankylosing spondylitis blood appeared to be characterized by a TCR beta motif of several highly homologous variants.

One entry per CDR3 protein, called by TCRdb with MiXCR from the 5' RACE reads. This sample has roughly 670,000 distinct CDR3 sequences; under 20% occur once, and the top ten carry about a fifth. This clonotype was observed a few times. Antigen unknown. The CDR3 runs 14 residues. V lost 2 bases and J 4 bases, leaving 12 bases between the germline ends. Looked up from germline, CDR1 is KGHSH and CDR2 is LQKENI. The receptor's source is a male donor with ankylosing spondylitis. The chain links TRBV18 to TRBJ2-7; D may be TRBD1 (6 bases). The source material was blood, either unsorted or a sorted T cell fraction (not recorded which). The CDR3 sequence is CASSPYGQNYEQYF. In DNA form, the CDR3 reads TGTGCCAGCTCACCATACGGACAGAATTACGAGCAGTACTTC.